The 22 T cell receptor beta chains reported below all come from one sample, sequenced in a study of T cell repertoires in cytomegalovirus infection. Each CDR3 protein is one row after TCRdb ran MiXCR on the reads. Of 150,000 to 200,000 distinct CDR3 sequences detected, approximately 15% appear once; the ten largest clones hold roughly a quarter. The sequenced sample was PBMCs. These receptors all come from a human donor in good health (CMV status not recorded). Some clones in this sample may be carry-over from other donors' samples.

The sample holds many counts of this clonotype. V usage is TRBV12-3 or TRBV12-4 and J usage is TRBJ1-5; 7 positions agree with TRBD1. Germline trimming cut 5 bases from V and 5 bases from J; bases unmatched to any gene: 12. The CDR3 runs to 16 residues. The CDR3 protein is CASSASLTGKHQPQHF. The CDR3, as DNA: TGTGCCAGCAGTGCCTCCCTGACAGGGAAACATCAGCCCCAGCATTTT.

Ten or more counts support this clonotype. At one of its ends the junction is not consistent with the germline gene, which may arise from a read error. This chain uses TRBV7-7 with TRBJ2-1; a weak D match, TRBD2 (6 bases). CDR1 and CDR2 (germline): SSHAT, FNYEAQ (reference sequence). This CDR3 has 15 residues. The CDR3 region is CASSLRAGPGTEQFF. Written as DNA, the CDR3 is TGTGCTAGCAGCCTGCGGGCGGGGCCAGGCACTGAGCAGTTCTTC.

In its sample, this clonotype was seen a few times. The V call is TRBV20-1, the J call TRBJ1-2; D not certain. Trimming took off 6 bases at V and 4 bases at J, with 9 bases between the two ends. The CDR3 is 11 amino acids. Germline CDR1 and CDR2: DFQATT and SNEGSKA (reference sequence). The CDR3 protein is CSAVTSYGYTF. The CDR3 DNA is TGCAGTGCCGTAACAAGCTATGGCTACACCTTC.

Many counts were recorded for this clonotype. This chain links TRBV28 with TRBJ1-1; a possible D gene is TRBD1 (6 bases). Trimming took 5 bases from V and 11 from J, leaving 12 bases between them. Germline V CDR1 and CDR2: MDHEN, SYDVKM. CDR3 length: 11 amino acids. The CDR3 coding sequence is TGTGCCAGCAGTCCCAGGGGCGAGGCTTTCTTT. It specifies CASSPRGEAFF.

The chain couples TRBV6-2 or TRBV6-3 to TRBJ2-1; 8 nucleotides line up with TRBD2. The CDR3 contains 14 residues. Germline values: CDR1 MNHEY, CDR2 SVGEGT. V lost 5 bases, J lost 3 bases, and 3 bases stayed unmatched. The CDR3 nucleotides read TGTGCCAGCAGTCCTAGCGGGTACTACAATGAGCAGTTCTTC. It is translated as CASSPSGYYNEQFF.

This clonotype was seen a handful of times. The chain recombines TRBV20-1 with TRBJ1-4; 9 bases are shared with TRBD1. With V trimmed by 6 bases and J by 10 bases, 9 bases remained unmatched. The germline CDR1 and CDR2 sequences are DFQATT and SNEGSKA (reference sequence). This CDR3 spans 13 amino acids. CDR3 region: CSAWTGEGGKLFF. In DNA, the CDR3 is TGCAGTGCCTGGACAGGGGAAGGGGGAAAACTGTTTTTT.

This clonotype was counted at least ten times. V is TRBV14 and J is TRBJ2-1, with 8 bases fitting TRBD2. CDR1 is SGHDN and CDR2 is FVKESK in the germline V gene. This CDR3 contains 16 residues. With V trimmed by 1 base and J by 5 bases, 7 bases remained unmatched. CDR3 DNA sequence: TGTGCCAGCAGCCAAGTAGCGGGAAGAACAAACAATGAGCAGTTCTTC. It translates to CASSQVAGRTNNEQFF.

The chain uses TRBV19 and TRBJ2-7; possible D gene TRBD2, 6 bases. V was cut by 9 bases and J by 4 bases, with 13 bases left in between. CDR3 length: 12 residues. In germline, CDR1 is LNHDA, CDR2 SQIVND (reference sequence). CDR3 coding DNA: TGTGCCAGCGGGAGAGGGGATTACGAGCAGTACTTC. Encoded protein: CASGRGDYEQYF. Full variable domain (missing parts from reference TRBV19 and TRBJ2-7): DGGITQSPKYLFRKEGQNVTLSCEQNLNHDAMYWYRQDPGQGLRLIYYSQIVNDFQKGDIAEGYSVSREKKESFPLTVTSAQKNPTAFYLCASGRGDYEQYFGPGTRLTVT.

This clonotype was detected a few times. The chain carries TRBV10-3 and TRBJ1-2; a possible D gene is TRBD1 (5 bases). With 4 bases removed from V and 8 bases from J, the gap between germline ends came to 11 bases. The CDR3 length is 12 residues. Per the germline V gene, CDR1 is ENHRY and CDR2 is SYGVKD. In DNA, the CDR3 is TGTGCCATCAGTGGTGACAGCAGGGGCTACACCTTC. Protein product: CAISGDSRGYTF.

This clonotype was seen a handful of times. The V and J genes are TRBV2 and TRBJ2-2, with TRBD1 identical over 12 bases. CDR1 is SNHLY, CDR2 FYNNEI, per germline. After removal of 5 bases from V and 7 bases from J, the junction contained 11 bases not matched to a gene. The CDR3 is 17 amino acids. The CDR3 is CASSLKRGQGAVGELFF. As DNA, the CDR3 is TGTGCCAGCAGTCTTAAAAGGGGACAGGGGGCCGTCGGGGAGCTGTTTTTT.

As concerns this clonotype: This could be a read error, since a much larger clone is one nucleotide away. The V call is TRBV6-2 or TRBV6-3, the J call TRBJ2-7; 15 nucleotides match TRBD2. CDR3 size: 15 residues. Germline V lookup: CDR1 MNHEY, CDR2 SVGEGT. The CDR3: CASSRRGLAGGEQHF. For the CDR3, the DNA is TGTGCCAGCAGTCGACGGGGACTAGCGGGAGGTGAGCAGCACTTC.

V usage is TRBV9 and J usage is TRBJ2-2, with 7 bases fitting TRBD2. The trim removed 0 bases at V and 6 bases at J, leaving 5 bases unmatched. The CDR3 loop spans 15 amino acids. Germline V CDR1 and CDR2: SGDLS, YYNGEE. CDR3 in DNA: TGTGCCAGCAGCGTAGGAGAAGGGAGGGCCGGGGAGCTGTTTTTT. Protein sequence: CASSVGEGRAGELFF.

This clonotype was seen many times. V gene TRBV7-2 combines with J gene TRBJ2-7, with D unresolved. V lost 5 bases and J 6 bases, leaving 11 bases between the germline ends. This CDR3 spans 12 amino acids. From germline, CDR1 is SGHTA and CDR2 FQGNSA. The CDR3 sequence: CASSTPYSEQYF. DNA of the CDR3: TGTGCCAGCAGCACACCATACAGCGAGCAGTACTTC.

This clonotype was recorded at least ten times. The V gene is TRBV12-3 or TRBV12-4, the J gene TRBJ2-3; D is ambiguous. The CDR3 is made up of 11 amino acids. V lost 5 bases to trimming and J lost 2 bases, with 2 bases between them. DNA of the CDR3: TGTGCCAGCAGTGCCACAGATACGCAGTATTTT. It codes for CASSATDTQYF.

This clonotype has only a few counts. This chain joins TRBV14 and TRBJ2-2; D is uncertain. The germline V and J ends were trimmed by 4 bases and 4 bases, with 10 bases remaining between them. The CDR3 contains 14 residues. Germline V gene sequence: CDR1 SGHDN, CDR2 FVKESK. The CDR3 sequence: CASSLLRTTGELFF. Written as DNA, the CDR3 is TGTGCCAGCAGCCTCCTTAGGACCACCGGGGAGCTGTTTTTT.

Only a few counts were recorded for this clonotype. V and J are TRBV7-9 and TRBJ2-7; 8 nucleotides align to TRBD2. CDR1 is SEHNR, CDR2 FQNEAQ, per germline (reference sequence). The CDR3 spans 15 residues. The junction had 5 bases not matched to a gene; V was cut back by 1 base and J by 3 bases. CDR3 residues: CASSLGAGEGYEQYF. The CDR3 coding sequence is TGTGCCAGCAGCTTAGGAGCGGGGGAAGGCTACGAGCAGTACTTC.

The chain combines TRBV7-6 with TRBJ2-7, with D perhaps given as TRBD1 or TRBD2 (5 bases each). The CDR3 extends over 16 amino acids. CDR1 and CDR2 from the germline V gene are SGHVS and FNYEAQ. V was clipped by 1 base and J by 1 base, with 14 bases between them. The CDR3, as DNA: TGTGCCAGCAGCTTAGATTGGGGGTATCGGTCCTACGAGCAGTACTTC. Translated, it gives CASSLDWGYRSYEQYF.

This clonotype was recorded at least ten times. The CDR3 sequence is CASSLEWLGLTTDTQYF. The CDR3 region has the DNA TGTGCCAGCAGTTTGGAATGGTTGGGGCTAACCACAGATACGCAGTATTTT. V gene TRBV28 combines with J gene TRBJ2-3, with TRBD1 as a possible D gene (5 bases). V was clipped by 3 bases and J by 2 bases, with 18 bases between them. The CDR3 runs 17 residues. Germline CDR1 and CDR2: MDHEN and SYDVKM. Variable domain in full (rest from reference TRBV28 and TRBJ2-3): DVKVTQSSRYLVKRTGEKVFLECVQDMDHENMFWYRQDPGLGLRLIYFSYDVKMKEKGDIPEGYSVSREKKERFSLILESASTNQTSMYLCASSLEWLGLTTDTQYFGPGTRLTVL.

The V and J genes are TRBV3-1 and TRBJ2-3; no firm D call. Germline CDR1 LGHDT, CDR2 YNNKEL (reference sequence). This CDR3 spans 13 amino acids. V gave up 2 bases and J gave up 3 bases, with 6 bases separating them. The CDR3 region is CASSQITTDTQYF. DNA for the CDR3: TGTGCCAGCAGCCAAATTACGACAGATACGCAGTATTTT.

This clonotype was recorded many times. The chain employs TRBV19 and TRBJ2-6, with a tentative D call TRBD1 (7 bases). V was pared by 3 bases and J by 0 bases, with 12 bases between. This CDR3 region has 17 residues. CDR1 is LNHDA, CDR2 SQIVND, per germline (reference sequence). CDR3 nucleotides: TGTGCCAGTAGTATCAGGGGGGCCAACTCTGGGGCCAACGTCCTGACTTTC. Its protein product is CASSIRGANSGANVLTF. Full variable domain (remainder filled in from reference TRBV19 and TRBJ2-6): DGGITQSPKYLFRKEGQNVTLSCEQNLNHDAMYWYRQDPGQGLRLIYYSQIVNDFQKGDIAEGYSVSREKKESFPLTVTSAQKNPTAFYLCASSIRGANSGANVLTFGAGSRLTVL.

The chain employs TRBV12-3 or TRBV12-4 and TRBJ1-1, with 7 bases matching TRBD1. V lost 5 bases, J lost 5 bases, and 5 bases stayed unmatched. The CDR3 has 13 residues. CDR3 DNA sequence: TGTGCCAGCAGTACCACAGGGGAAACTGAAGCTTTCTTT. Its protein product is CASSTTGETEAFF.

This clonotype appeared many times. The chain carries TRBV12-5 and TRBJ1-5, with a tentative D call TRBD1 (5 bases). Germline values: CDR1 LGHNT, CDR2 FRNRAP. The V gene lost 0 bases and the J gene lost 5 bases, with 11 bases spanning the gap. This CDR3 comprises 15 residues. The CDR3 nucleotides are TGTGCTAGTGGTTTGGTAAACCAGGGCCATCAGCCCCAGCATTTT. Translation gives CASGLVNQGHQPQHF.